This is a list of T cell receptor beta chains from one sample in a study of CD8+ T cells in alopecia areata. Data came from immunoSEQ multiplex PCR; TCRdb stores just in-frame clones and leaves some out. The sample records approximately 190,000 clones, over 45% being singletons. The input for sequencing was CD4+ T cells sorted from blood, taken at week 24, from a patient treated with tofacitinib. These TCRs come from a human donor with alopecia areata. The CDR3 runs from the conserved cysteine through the conserved F or W. A D gene is named only where the DNA matches it firmly. Clone sizes are given selectively: once, few, many, or a class where the clone is expanded.

clone_size j_call v_call d_call cdr3_aa
NA TRBJ1-2 TRBV6-6 NA CASTDWGAYGYTF
few TRBJ2-7 TRBV28 NA CASSHRAPAPYEQYF
NA TRBJ1-5 TRBV29-1 NA CSVARGFNSAQHF
few TRBJ2-7 TRBV10-3 TRBD2 CAISEGTSVSYEQYF
NA TRBJ1-5 TRBV10-3 NA CAISPQLSNQPQHF
NA TRBJ2-1 TRBV11-2 NA CASRGLADSYNEQFF
NA TRBJ2-5 TRBV30 NA CAWRNGGETQYF
NA TRBJ2-3 TRBV7-2 NA CASSFLSTDTQYF
NA TRBJ2-6 TRBV25-1 NA CASSDAGTRANVLTF
NA TRBJ2-3 TRBV28 NA CASSSDRISTDTQYF
NA TRBJ1-2 TRBV5-1 NA CASSSNTGTYGYTF
NA TRBJ2-7 TRBV4-3 TRBD2 CASSQSGGTSYEQYF
few TRBJ2-4 TRBV25-1 NA CASSESGRVNIQYF
NA TRBJ2-3 TRBV5-4 TRBD1 CASSGRDRGSDTQYF
NA TRBJ1-2 TRBV7-9 TRBD1 CASSKQTGPSNYGYTF
once TRBJ2-3 TRBV5-4 TRBD2 CASSPRLAGFTDTQYF
NA TRBJ2-7 TRBV6-5 TRBD2 CASSYDLAGSYEQYF
few TRBJ2-3 TRBV28 NA CASNREIEDTQYF
NA TRBJ1-2 TRBV6-6 TRBD1 CASSQDRGNYGYTF
NA TRBJ1-1 TRBV5-1 NA CASSLEKGNTEAFF
few TRBJ2-7 TRBV5-1 NA CASSLEGPEEQYF
NA TRBJ1-1 TRBV5-6 NA CASSLGSAGGNTEAFF
few TRBJ1-5 TRBV5-1 NA CASSLEPGSGNQPQHF
NA TRBJ2-1 TRBV29-1 TRBD2 CSVEGGATSGGGNEQFF
NA TRBJ2-5 TRBV15 NA CATSRATSASQETQYF
NA TRBJ2-7 TRBV11-2 NA CASSPRDSSYEQYF
NA TRBJ2-3 TRBV5-1 TRBD1 CASSETGDYTQYF
few TRBJ2-3 TRBV6-5 NA CASASGLVDTQYF
few TRBJ2-2 TRBV2 NA CASSRQGSGTGELFF
NA TRBJ2-1 TRBV29-1 NA CSVGQYNEQFF
NA TRBJ2-6 TRBV11-2 TRBD2 CASRSFRGDPASGANVLTF
few TRBJ2-1 TRBV7-8 TRBD2 CASSLYGLAGKSYNEQFF
NA TRBJ1-6 TRBV5-1 NA CASGSGSGMGSPLHF
NA TRBJ2-7 TRBV2 NA CASSARQGYHEQYF
NA TRBJ1-2 TRBV3-1/TRBV3-2 NA CGPADYTF
few TRBJ2-1 TRBV28 TRBD2 CASRTTSGWYNEQFF
few TRBJ2-5 TRBV4-3 NA CASSQGPQETQYF
few TRBJ2-4 TRBV7-9 NA CASSYEDIQYF
NA TRBJ2-7 TRBV4-3 TRBD2 CASSQAVGTSGVATYEQYF
few TRBJ1-4 TRBV9 NA CASSTRQDEKLFF
NA TRBJ2-2 TRBV7-2 TRBD2 CASSWAGVTGELFF
NA TRBJ2-5 TRBV9 NA CASSANLGPQYF
NA TRBJ1-5 TRBV12-2 NA CASRLGGGIQPQHF
few TRBJ2-5 TRBV29-1 NA CSVQRGARETQYF
NA TRBJ2-5 TRBV27 TRBD1 CASSSPGQARETQYF
NA TRBJ1-5 TRBV5-1 TRBD1 CASSLGTGVSNQPQHF